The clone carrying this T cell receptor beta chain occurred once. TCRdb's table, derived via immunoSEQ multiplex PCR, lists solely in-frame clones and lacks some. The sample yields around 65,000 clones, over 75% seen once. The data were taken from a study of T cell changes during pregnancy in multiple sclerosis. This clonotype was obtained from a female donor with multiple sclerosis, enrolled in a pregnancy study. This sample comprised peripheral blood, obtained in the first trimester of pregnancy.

The CDR3 here is CASSQDRTLPGTDTQYF. CDR3 sequence (DNA): TGCGCCAGCAGCCAAGATCGGACTCTTCCAGGCACAGATACGCAGTATTTT. This chain links TRBV4-1 with TRBJ2-3; TRBD2 is a possible D gene (5 bases). Between the trimmed V and J ends, which lost 0 bases and 1 base, there was a span of 14 bases. There are 17 residues in the CDR3. Germline assignment: CDR1 MGHRA and CDR2 YSYEKL.